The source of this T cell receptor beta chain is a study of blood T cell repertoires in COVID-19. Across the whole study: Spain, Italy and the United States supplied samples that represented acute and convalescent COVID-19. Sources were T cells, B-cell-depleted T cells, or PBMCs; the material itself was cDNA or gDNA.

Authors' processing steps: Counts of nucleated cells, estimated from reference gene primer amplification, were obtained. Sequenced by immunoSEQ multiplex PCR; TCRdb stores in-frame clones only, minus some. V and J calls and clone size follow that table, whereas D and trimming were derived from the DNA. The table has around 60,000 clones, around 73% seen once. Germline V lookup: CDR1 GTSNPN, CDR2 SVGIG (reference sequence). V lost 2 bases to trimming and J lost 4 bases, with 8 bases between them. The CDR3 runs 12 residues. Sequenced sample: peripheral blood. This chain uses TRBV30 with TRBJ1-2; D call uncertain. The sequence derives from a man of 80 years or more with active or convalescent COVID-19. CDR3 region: CAWSSRVYGYTF. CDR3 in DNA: TGTGCCTGGAGTTCGCGGGTCTATGGCTACACCTTC. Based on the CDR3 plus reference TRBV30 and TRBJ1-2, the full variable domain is SQTIHQWPATLVQPVGSPLSLECTVEGTSNPNLYWYRQAAGRGLQLLFYSVGIGQISSEVPQNLSASRPQDRQFILSSKKLLLSDSGFYLCAWSSRVYGYTFGSGTRLTVV.